This T cell receptor (beta chain) is from a study of T cell repertoires in cytomegalovirus infection. This clonotype appeared many times. Its antigen is not identified. TCRdb used MiXCR to reprocess the reads, holding one entry per CDR3 protein. The profile shows 450,000 to 550,000 distinct CDR3 sequences, about 15% of them singletons. General study findings and limits: HLA-C-restricted CMV clonotypes gave the most frequent clonotype in two of eight donors.

The sample consisted of CD8+ T cells from PBMCs. This sequence originates from a human donor in good health (CMV status not recorded). Some clones in this sample may be carry-over from other donors' samples.

The CDR3, as DNA: TGTGCCAGCAGATCAAGCCTAGCGGGGCAGTACAATGAGCAGTTCTTC. As protein: CASRSSLAGQYNEQFF. This rearrangement joins TRBV12-3 or TRBV12-4 to TRBJ2-1; 9 bases are a match to TRBD2. With 6 bases clipped from V and 4 bases from J, the junction kept 10 bases outside the gene matches. The CDR3 has 16 residues.